The 24 T cell receptor beta chains given below trace back to one sample, sequenced in a study of identical twins. TCRdb reanalysed the 5' RACE reads using MiXCR and keeps one entry per CDR3 protein. The table lists approximately 550,000 distinct CDR3 sequences, approximately 20% of them singletons, with roughly 0.5% in the top ten. These data were also filed under a second study, of yellow fever vaccine responses in identical twins.

Input material: CD4+ T cells sorted from blood. The source is a woman aged 18-30 years in good health.

This chain connects TRBV15 to TRBJ2-3; the D gene could be TRBD1 or TRBD2 (5 bases each). CDR3 length: 16 residues. Germline V gives CDR1 LNHNV, CDR2 YYDKDF (reference sequence). V dropped 0 bases and J dropped 2 bases, with 12 bases sitting between them. CDR3 nucleotide sequence: TGTGCCACCAGCAGAGAAGTGGGGGATCCCACAGATACGCAGTATTTT. Translation: CATSREVGDPTDTQYF. The full variable domain, rest sourced from reference TRBV15 and TRBJ2-3, is DAMVIQNPRYQVTQFGKPVTLSCSQTLNHNVMYWYQQKSSQAPKLLFHYYDKDFNNEADTPDNFQSRRPNTSFCFLDIRSPGLGDTAMYLCATSREVGDPTDTQYFGPGTRLTVL.

The genes are TRBV7-2 and TRBJ1-4, with D tentatively TRBD1 (5 bases). The V gene lost 2 bases and the J gene lost 4 bases, with 8 bases spanning the gap. The germline V gene encodes CDR1 SGHTA and CDR2 FQGNSA. The CDR3 extends over 14 amino acids. The CDR3, as DNA: TGTGCCAGCAGCTTAAGGGGCTTTAATGAAAAACTGTTTTTT. It codes for CASSLRGFNEKLFF. The variable domain in full, with the rest retrieved from reference TRBV7-2 and TRBJ1-4, is GAGVSQSPSNKVTEKGKDVELRCDPISGHTALYWYRQSLGQGLEFLIYFQGNSAPDKSGLPSDRFSAERTGGSVSTLTIQRTQQEDSAVYLCASSLRGFNEKLFFGSGTQLSVL.

In this sample, this clonotype turned up many times. The chain joins TRBV5-1 to TRBJ2-5; 8 positions agree with TRBD1. The CDR3 sequence is 15 residues long. Germline assignment: CDR1 SGHRS and CDR2 YFSETQ. The junction had 2 bases not matched to a gene; V was cut back by 0 bases and J by 1 base. CDR3 region: CASSLGQGAQETQYF. CDR3 nucleotides: TGCGCCAGCAGCTTGGGGCAGGGGGCCCAAGAGACCCAGTACTTC.

The chain employs TRBV6-1 and TRBJ1-5; TRBD1 is a possible D gene (5 bases). Germline V gene sequence: CDR1 MNHNS, CDR2 SASEGT. CDR3 length: 14 amino acids. Trimming left V 6 bases short and J 4 bases short, with 13 bases between. The CDR3 DNA is TGTGCCAGCAGCGGGGCAGTAGCGAATCAGCCCCAGCATTTT. Encoded protein: CASSGAVANQPQHF.

This chain uses TRBV4-1 with TRBJ2-1; TRBD2 matches 7 bases. V lost 2 bases and J lost 3; bases outside the gene matches: 13. The CDR3 consists of 18 residues. Germline V gene data show CDR1 as MGHRA and CDR2 as YSYEKL. CDR3 region: CASSQPGRRSARYNEQFF. The CDR3 coding sequence is TGCGCCAGCAGCCAACCCGGGAGGCGGTCTGCGCGCTACAATGAGCAGTTCTTC.

CDR3 in DNA: TGTGCCAGCAGCCGTAGCGGGAGGGCCGCGGGTGAGCAGTTCTTC. Translating it yields CASSRSGRAAGEQFF. The chain joins TRBV7-2 to TRBJ2-1; 11 bases match TRBD2. This CDR3 is built from 15 residues. Germline V CDR1 and CDR2: SGHTA, FQGNSA. Trimming at V came to 5 bases and at J to 9 bases, leaving 9 bases not matched to a gene. Drawing the rest from reference TRBV7-2 and TRBJ2-1, the complete variable domain is GAGVSQSPSNKVTEKGKDVELRCDPISGHTALYWYRQSLGQGLEFLIYFQGNSAPDKSGLPSDRFSAERTGGSVSTLTIQRTQQEDSAVYLCASSRSGRAAGEQFFGPGTRLTVL.

This clonotype was found a few times. J is TRBJ2-3 and V is TRBV20-1; D ambiguous. The CDR3 has 14 amino acids. V was clipped by 3 bases and J by 7 bases, with 17 bases between them. Per germline, CDR1 DFQATT and CDR2 SNEGSKA (reference sequence). The CDR3 nucleotides read TGCAGTGCTAGGGATAAGACTTGGGGTCATACGCAGTATTTT. Translating gives CSARDKTWGHTQYF.

This clonotype was counted between two and nine times. The V call is TRBV16, the J call TRBJ1-1; D might be TRBD1 (5 bases). This CDR3 has 16 amino acids. Between the trimmed V and J ends, which lost 1 base and 2 bases, there was a span of 14 bases. From germline, CDR1 is KGHSY and CDR2 FQNENV. As DNA, the CDR3 is TGTGCCAGCAGCCAATTGAATTTAGGGGTAAACACTGAAGCTTTCTTT. It translates to CASSQLNLGVNTEAFF.

The V call is TRBV29-1, the J call TRBJ2-2; 8 bases are a match to TRBD1. The V segment lost 7 bases and the J segment 2 bases; nucleotides outside the gene matches: 9. Germline V gene lookup returns CDR1 SQVTM and CDR2 ANQGSEA. The CDR3 is 15 residues long. The CDR3 DNA sequence: TGCAGCGGCGTGACAGGGGTTAGCAACACCGGGGAGCTGTTTTTT. It codes for CSGVTGVSNTGELFF.

There are a few counts of this clonotype. CDR3 in amino acids: CASSLMIGDEQFF. CDR3 sequence (DNA): TGCGCCAGCAGCTTGATGATTGGGGATGAGCAGTTCTTC. This chain joins TRBV5-1 and TRBJ2-1; the D is unclear. The V gene lost 1 base and the J gene lost 8 bases, with 10 bases spanning the gap. CDR3 length: 13 residues. Germline V gives CDR1 SGHRS, CDR2 YFSETQ.

This clonotype was observed a handful of times. The V call is TRBV11-2, the J call TRBJ2-6; D unresolved. CDR3 length: 15 amino acids. V was trimmed by 4 bases and J by 0 bases, leaving 7 bases between them. Germline V gene sequence: CDR1 SGHAT, CDR2 FQNNGV. The CDR3 sequence is CASSSTDSGANVLTF. In DNA, the CDR3 is TGTGCCAGCAGCTCGACGGACTCTGGGGCCAACGTCCTGACTTTC.

V usage is TRBV25-1 and J usage is TRBJ2-2; D remains ambiguous. The CDR3 consists of 15 residues. The germline V gene has CDR1 MGHDK and CDR2 SYGVNS. V lost 1 base to trimming and J lost 1 base, with 7 bases between them. CDR3 loop: CASSEFGLNTGELFF. Written as DNA, the CDR3 is TGTGCCAGCAGTGAATTCGGTCTGAACACCGGGGAGCTGTTTTTT.

The chain links TRBV5-1 to TRBJ2-1; maybe TRBD2 (6 bases). V dropped 0 bases and J dropped 4 bases, with 14 bases sitting between them. The CDR3 is 16 residues long. Germline values: CDR1 SGHRS, CDR2 YFSETQ. CDR3 amino acids: CASSLGIGGTYNEQFF. Written as DNA, the CDR3 is TGCGCCAGCAGCTTGGGTATCGGGGGAACTTACAATGAGCAGTTCTTC.

V and J are TRBV3-1 and TRBJ2-2, with 9 bases fitting TRBD1. V trimming: 2 bases; J trimming: 6 bases; junction bases outside the gene matches: 4. The germline CDR1 and CDR2 sequences are LGHDT and YNNKEL (reference sequence). This CDR3 comprises 15 residues. CDR3 in DNA: TGTGCCAGCAGCCAACGGACAGGGGTTGCCGGGGAGCTGTTTTTT. Protein: CASSQRTGVAGELFF.

This clonotype was detected a few times. The chain recombines TRBV5-1 with TRBJ2-4; 7 bases match TRBD1. This CDR3 spans 14 amino acids. Unmatched junction bases numbered 8, after V lost 3 bases and J lost 8 bases. CDR1 and CDR2 from the germline V gene are SGHRS and YFSETQ. This chain's CDR3 is CASSSGQSFDIQYF. Here the CDR3 DNA reads TGCGCCAGCAGCTCGGGACAGTCGTTTGACATTCAGTACTTC.

This clonotype appeared a few times. The V and J genes are TRBV10-3 and TRBJ1-5; D possibly corresponds to TRBD1 (6 bases). Trimming left V 6 bases short and J 7 bases short, with 13 bases between. The CDR3 has 13 amino acids. CDR1 and CDR2 from the germline V gene are ENHRY and SYGVKD. The CDR3 protein is CAISPDRLQPQHF. The CDR3 DNA is TGTGCCATCAGCCCGGACAGATTGCAGCCCCAGCATTTT.

This clonotype has more than one count but fewer than ten. This sequence joins TRBV15 and TRBJ2-3; no firm D call. This CDR3 has 13 residues. V dropped 6 bases and J dropped 2 bases, with 9 bases sitting between them. The germline CDR1 and CDR2 sequences are LNHNV and YYDKDF (reference sequence). DNA for the CDR3: TGTGCCACCAGGAGCGCTTACACAGATACGCAGTATTTT. Its protein is CATRSAYTDTQYF.

The chain couples TRBV7-9 to TRBJ2-1, with 8 bases that match TRBD2. The germline V gene encodes CDR1 SEHNR and CDR2 FQNEAQ (reference sequence). The CDR3 extends over 14 amino acids. The V gene end was trimmed by 5 bases and the J gene end by 4 bases; junction bases not matched to a gene: 4. The CDR3: CASSRAGVYNEQFF. The CDR3 region has the DNA TGTGCCAGCAGCCGAGCGGGGGTATACAATGAGCAGTTCTTC.

This clonotype turned up a few times. The chain links TRBV5-1 to TRBJ2-3, with D uncertain. V lost 1 base to trimming and J lost 3 bases, with 9 bases between them. This CDR3 contains 14 residues. Germline V gene data show CDR1 as SGHRS and CDR2 as YFSETQ. CDR3 bases: TGCGCCAGCAGCTTGATCGATTGGACAGATACGCAGTATTTT. Its translation is CASSLIDWTDTQYF.

CDR3 residues: CASSEPGGQETQYF. CDR3 in DNA: TGTGCCAGCAGTGAACCAGGCGGTCAAGAGACCCAGTACTTC. The chain recombines TRBV12-3 or TRBV12-4 with TRBJ2-5; D unclear. There are 14 residues in the CDR3. V was pared by 5 bases and J by 2 bases, with 12 bases between.

This clonotype was seen only a few times. V gene TRBV20-1 combines with J gene TRBJ2-3; D perhaps matches TRBD2 (6 bases). The CDR3 length is 14 residues. CDR1 and CDR2 (germline): DFQATT, SNEGSKA (reference sequence). V was cut by 5 bases and J by 5 bases, with 17 bases left in between. CDR3 loop: CSAPARERIDTQYF. CDR3 coding DNA: TGCAGTGCTCCCGCACGGGAGAGAATAGATACGCAGTATTTT.

The V and J genes are TRBV6-5 and TRBJ1-6; D gene uncertain. Germline CDR1 reads MNHEY; CDR2 reads SVGAGI. The germline V and J ends were trimmed by 5 bases and 9 bases, with 8 bases remaining between them. This CDR3 contains 12 residues. The CDR3 is CASSDMISPLHF. In DNA form, the CDR3 reads TGTGCCAGCAGTGACATGATTTCACCCCTCCACTTT.

In this sample, this clonotype turned up a few times. This chain uses TRBV2 with TRBJ2-7, with 7 bases that match TRBD1. The trim removed 6 bases at V and 6 bases at J, leaving 11 bases unmatched. Germline values: CDR1 SNHLY, CDR2 FYNNEI. The CDR3 length is 14 residues. The CDR3 DNA follows: TGTGCCAGCAGGCCCGGGACAGCTCCCTCCGAGCAGTACTTC. Its translation is CASRPGTAPSEQYF.

This clonotype was seen only a few times. The chain carries TRBV20-1 and TRBJ2-2, with D maybe TRBD1 (6 bases). Trimming pared 3 bases from V and 2 bases from J, leaving 10 bases between. Germline loops: CDR1 DFQATT, CDR2 SNEGSKA (reference sequence). The CDR3 is 14 residues long. The CDR3 sequence is CSASLGANTGELFF. The CDR3 nucleotides read TGCAGTGCTAGCCTGGGGGCCAACACCGGGGAGCTGTTTTTT.